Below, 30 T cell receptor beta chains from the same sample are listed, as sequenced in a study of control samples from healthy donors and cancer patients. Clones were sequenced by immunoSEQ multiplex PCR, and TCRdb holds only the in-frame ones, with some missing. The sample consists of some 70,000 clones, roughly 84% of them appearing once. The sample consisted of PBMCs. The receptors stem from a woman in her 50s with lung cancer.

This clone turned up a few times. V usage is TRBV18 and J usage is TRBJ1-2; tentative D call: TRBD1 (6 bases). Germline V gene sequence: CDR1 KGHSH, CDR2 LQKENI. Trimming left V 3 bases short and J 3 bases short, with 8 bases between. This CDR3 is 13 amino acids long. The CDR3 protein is CASSPRTDYGYTF. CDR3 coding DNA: TGTGCCAGCTCACCGAGGACAGACTATGGCTACACCTTC. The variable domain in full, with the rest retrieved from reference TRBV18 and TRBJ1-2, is NAGVMQNPRHLVRRRGQEARLRCSPMKGHSHVYWYRQLPEEGLKFMVYLQKENIIDESGMPKERFSAEFPKEGPSILRIQQVVRGDSAAYFCASSPRTDYGYTFGSGTRLTVV.

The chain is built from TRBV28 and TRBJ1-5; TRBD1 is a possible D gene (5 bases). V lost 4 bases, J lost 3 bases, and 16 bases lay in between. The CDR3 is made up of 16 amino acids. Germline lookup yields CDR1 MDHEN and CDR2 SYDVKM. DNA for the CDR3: TGTGCCAGCAGTTCTCCGGGGCCGGGTTACAATCAGCCCCAGCATTTT. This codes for CASSSPGPGYNQPQHF.

This CDR3 reads CASSQGGNGATDTQYF. DNA of the CDR3: TGTGCCAGCAGCCAAGGAGGGAACGGCGCCACAGATACGCAGTATTTT. The genes are TRBV3-1 (or the pseudogene TRBV3-2) and TRBJ2-3; perhaps TRBD2 as D (5 bases). In germline, CDR1 is LGHDT, CDR2 YNNKEL (reference sequence). There are 16 residues in the CDR3. The V end lost 1 base, the J end lost 2 bases, and 13 bases lay between the germline ends.

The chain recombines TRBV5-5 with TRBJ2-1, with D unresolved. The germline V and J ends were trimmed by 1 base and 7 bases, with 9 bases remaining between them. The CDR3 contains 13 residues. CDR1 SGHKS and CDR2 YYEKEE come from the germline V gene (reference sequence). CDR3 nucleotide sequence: TGTGCCAGCAGCTTGTTGTTCTGGAATGAGCAGTTCTTC. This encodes CASSLLFWNEQFF.

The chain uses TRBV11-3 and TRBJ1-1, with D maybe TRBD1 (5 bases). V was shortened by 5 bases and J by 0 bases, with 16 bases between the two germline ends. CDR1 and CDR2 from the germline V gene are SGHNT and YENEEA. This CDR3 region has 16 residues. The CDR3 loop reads CASSRGGALMNTEAFF. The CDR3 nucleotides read TGTGCCAGCAGCCGTGGAGGGGCTTTAATGAACACTGAAGCTTTCTTT.

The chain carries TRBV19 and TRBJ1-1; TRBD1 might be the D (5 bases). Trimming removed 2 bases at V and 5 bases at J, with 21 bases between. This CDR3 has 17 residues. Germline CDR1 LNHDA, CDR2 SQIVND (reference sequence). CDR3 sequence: CASSITGGTSGMTEAFF. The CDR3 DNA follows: TGTGCCAGTAGTATAACGGGGGGAACGAGTGGGATGACTGAAGCTTTCTTT.

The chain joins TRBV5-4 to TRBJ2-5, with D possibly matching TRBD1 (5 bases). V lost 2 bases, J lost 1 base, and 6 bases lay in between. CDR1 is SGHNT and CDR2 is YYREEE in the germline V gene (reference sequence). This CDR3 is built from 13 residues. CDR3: CASSFDSQETQYF. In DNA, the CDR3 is TGTGCCAGCAGCTTCGACAGCCAAGAGACCCAGTACTTC.

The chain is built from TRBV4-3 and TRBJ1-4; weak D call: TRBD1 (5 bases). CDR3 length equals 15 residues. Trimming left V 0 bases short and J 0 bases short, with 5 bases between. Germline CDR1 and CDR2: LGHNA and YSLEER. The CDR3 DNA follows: TGCGCCAGCAGCCAAGAAGGGGCAACTAATGAAAAACTGTTTTTT. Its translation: CASSQEGATNEKLFF.

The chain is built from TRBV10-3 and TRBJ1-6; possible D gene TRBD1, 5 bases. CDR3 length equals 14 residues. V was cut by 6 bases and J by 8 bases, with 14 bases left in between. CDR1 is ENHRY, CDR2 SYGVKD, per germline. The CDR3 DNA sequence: TGTGCCATCAGAACAGGAGACGTCCATTCACCCCTCCACTTT. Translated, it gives CAIRTGDVHSPLHF.

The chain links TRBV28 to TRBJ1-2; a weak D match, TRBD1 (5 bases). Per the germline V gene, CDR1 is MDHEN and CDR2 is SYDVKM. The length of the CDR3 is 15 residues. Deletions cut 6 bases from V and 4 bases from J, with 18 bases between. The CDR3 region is CASSSTGTTTYGYTF. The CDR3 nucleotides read TGTGCCAGCAGCTCCACTGGGACCACGACCTATGGCTACACCTTC.

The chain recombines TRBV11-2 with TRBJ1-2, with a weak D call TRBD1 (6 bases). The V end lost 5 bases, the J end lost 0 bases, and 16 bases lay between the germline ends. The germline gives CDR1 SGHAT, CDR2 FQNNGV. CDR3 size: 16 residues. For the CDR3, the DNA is TGTGCCAGCAGCATCTCAAGACAGGCCCCTAACTATGGCTACACCTTC. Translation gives CASSISRQAPNYGYTF.

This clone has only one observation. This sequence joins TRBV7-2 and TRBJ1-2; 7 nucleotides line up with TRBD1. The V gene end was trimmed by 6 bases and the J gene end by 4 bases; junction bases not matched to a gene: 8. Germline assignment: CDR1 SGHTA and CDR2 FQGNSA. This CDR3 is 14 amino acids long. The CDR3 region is CASSPRDSLYGYTF. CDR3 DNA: TGTGCCAGCAGTCCCCGGGACAGCCTCTATGGCTACACCTTC.

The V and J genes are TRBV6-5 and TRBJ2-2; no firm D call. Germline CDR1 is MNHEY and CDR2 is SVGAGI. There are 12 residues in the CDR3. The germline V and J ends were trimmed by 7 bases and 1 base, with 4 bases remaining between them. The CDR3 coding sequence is TGTGCCAGCACCAGGAACACCGGGGAGCTGTTTTTT. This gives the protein CASTRNTGELFF.

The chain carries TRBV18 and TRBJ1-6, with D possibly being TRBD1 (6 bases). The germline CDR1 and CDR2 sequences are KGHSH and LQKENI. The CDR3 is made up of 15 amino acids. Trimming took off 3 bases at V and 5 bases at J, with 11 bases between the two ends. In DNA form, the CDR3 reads TGTGCCAGCTCACCTCAGAGGACAGATAATTCACCCCTCCACTTT. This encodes CASSPQRTDNSPLHF.

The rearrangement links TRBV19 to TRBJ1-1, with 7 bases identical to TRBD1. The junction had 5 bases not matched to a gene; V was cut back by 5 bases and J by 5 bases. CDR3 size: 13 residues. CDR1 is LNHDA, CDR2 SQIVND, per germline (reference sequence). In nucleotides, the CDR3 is TGTGCCAGTAGTGACAGGGAACGGACTGAAGCTTTCTTT. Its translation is CASSDRERTEAFF.

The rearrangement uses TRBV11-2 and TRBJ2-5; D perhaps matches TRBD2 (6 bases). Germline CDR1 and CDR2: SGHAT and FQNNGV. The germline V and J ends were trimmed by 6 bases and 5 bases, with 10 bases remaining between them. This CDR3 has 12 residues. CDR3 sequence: CASREGGETQYF. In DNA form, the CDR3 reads TGTGCCAGCAGGGAGGGCGGGGAGACCCAGTACTTC.

DNA for the CDR3: TGCGCCAGCAGCTTGTCGTCGACGGAAGCTTTCTTT. Encoded protein: CASSLSSTEAFF. The chain recombines TRBV5-1 with TRBJ1-1; D not resolved. Germline assignment: CDR1 SGHRS and CDR2 YFSETQ. V shed 1 base and J shed 8 bases, with 9 bases lying between them. This CDR3 is 12 amino acids long.

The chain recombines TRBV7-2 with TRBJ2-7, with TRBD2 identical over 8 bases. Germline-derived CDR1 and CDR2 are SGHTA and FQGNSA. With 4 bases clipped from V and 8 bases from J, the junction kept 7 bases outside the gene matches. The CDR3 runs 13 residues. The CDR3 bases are TGTGCCAGCAGCTCATCGGGAGGGTGGCAGCAGTACTTC. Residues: CASSSSGGWQQYF. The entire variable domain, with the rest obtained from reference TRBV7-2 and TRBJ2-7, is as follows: GAGVSQSPSNKVTEKGKDVELRCDPISGHTALYWYRQSLGQGLEFLIYFQGNSAPDKSGLPSDRFSAERTGGSVSTLTIQRTQQEDSAVYLCASSSSGGWQQYFGPGTRLTVT.

In nucleotides, the CDR3 is TGCGCCAGCATCCGCCGGGCAGGAGAGGGCGAGCAGTACTTC. This codes for CASIRRAGEGEQYF. The chain recombines TRBV5-1 with TRBJ2-7, with D perhaps TRBD2 (5 bases). In germline, CDR1 is SGHRS, CDR2 YFSETQ. Trimming took off 6 bases at V and 6 bases at J, with 19 bases between the two ends. This CDR3 is 14 amino acids long.

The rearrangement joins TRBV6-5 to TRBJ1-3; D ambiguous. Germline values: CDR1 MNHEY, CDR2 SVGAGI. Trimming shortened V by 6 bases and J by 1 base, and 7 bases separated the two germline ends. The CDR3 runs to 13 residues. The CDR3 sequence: CASRTSSGNTIYF. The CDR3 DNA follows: TGTGCCAGCAGAACAAGTTCTGGAAACACCATATATTTT.

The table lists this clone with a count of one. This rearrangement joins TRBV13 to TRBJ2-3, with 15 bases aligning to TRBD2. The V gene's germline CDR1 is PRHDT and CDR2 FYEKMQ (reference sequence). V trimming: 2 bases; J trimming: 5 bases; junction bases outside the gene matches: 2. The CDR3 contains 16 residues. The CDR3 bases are TGTGCCAGCAGCTTAAAGGGACTAGCGGGGGGAGATACGCAGTATTTT. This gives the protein CASSLKGLAGGDTQYF.

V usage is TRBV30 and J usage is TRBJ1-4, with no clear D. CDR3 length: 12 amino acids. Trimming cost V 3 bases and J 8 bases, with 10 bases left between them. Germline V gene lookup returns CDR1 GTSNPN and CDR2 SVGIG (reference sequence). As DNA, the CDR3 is TGTGCCTGGAGCGAGGGTTGGGAAAAACTGTTTTTT. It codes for CAWSEGWEKLFF.

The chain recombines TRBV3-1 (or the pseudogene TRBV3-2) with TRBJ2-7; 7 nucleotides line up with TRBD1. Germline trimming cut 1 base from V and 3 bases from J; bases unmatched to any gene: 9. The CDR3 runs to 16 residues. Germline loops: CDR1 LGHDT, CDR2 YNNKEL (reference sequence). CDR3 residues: CASSQGDDREGYEQYF. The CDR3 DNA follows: TGTGCCAGCAGCCAAGGGGACGACAGGGAAGGCTACGAGCAGTACTTC.

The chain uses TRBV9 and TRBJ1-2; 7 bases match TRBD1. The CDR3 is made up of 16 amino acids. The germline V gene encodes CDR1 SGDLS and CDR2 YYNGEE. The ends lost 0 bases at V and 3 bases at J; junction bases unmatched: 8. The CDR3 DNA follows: TGTGCCAGCAGCGTAGATCCATCAGGGGGATACTATGGCTACACCTTC. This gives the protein CASSVDPSGGYYGYTF.

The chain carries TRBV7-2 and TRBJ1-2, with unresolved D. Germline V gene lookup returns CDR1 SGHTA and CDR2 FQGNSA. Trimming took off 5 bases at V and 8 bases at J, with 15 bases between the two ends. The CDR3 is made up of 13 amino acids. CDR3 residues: CASSQNVGLGYTF. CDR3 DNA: TGTGCCAGCAGCCAAAACGTGGGGTTGGGCTACACCTTC.

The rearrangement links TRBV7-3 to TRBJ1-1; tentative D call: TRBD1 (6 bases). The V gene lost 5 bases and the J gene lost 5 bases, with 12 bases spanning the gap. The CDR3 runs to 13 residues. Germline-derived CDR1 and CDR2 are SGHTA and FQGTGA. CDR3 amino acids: CASSNTGTTEAFF. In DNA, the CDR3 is TGTGCCAGCAGCAATACAGGGACGACTGAAGCTTTCTTT.

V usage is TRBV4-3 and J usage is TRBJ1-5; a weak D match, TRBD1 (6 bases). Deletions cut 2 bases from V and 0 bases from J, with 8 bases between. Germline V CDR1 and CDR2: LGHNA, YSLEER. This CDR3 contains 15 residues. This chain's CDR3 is CASSQKGDSNQPQHF. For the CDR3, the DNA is TGCGCCAGCAGCCAAAAGGGGGATAGCAATCAGCCCCAGCATTTT.

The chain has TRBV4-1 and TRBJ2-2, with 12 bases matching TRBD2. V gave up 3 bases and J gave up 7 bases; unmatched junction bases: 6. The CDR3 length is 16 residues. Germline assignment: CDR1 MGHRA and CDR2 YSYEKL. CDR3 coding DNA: TGCGCCAGCAGCCACCTTGGACTAGCGGGGATCGGGGAGCTGTTTTTT. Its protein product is CASSHLGLAGIGELFF.

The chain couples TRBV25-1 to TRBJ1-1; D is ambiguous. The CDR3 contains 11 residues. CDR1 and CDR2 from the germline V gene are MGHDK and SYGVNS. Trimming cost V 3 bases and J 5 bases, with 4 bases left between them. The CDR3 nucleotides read TGTGCCAGCAGTGATTGGACTGAAGCTTTCTTT. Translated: CASSDWTEAFF. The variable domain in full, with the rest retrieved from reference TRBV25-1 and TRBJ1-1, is EADIYQTPRYLVIGTGKKITLECSQTMGHDKMYWYQQDPGMELHLIHYSYGVNSTEKGDLSSESTVSRIRTEHFPLTLESARPSHTSQYLCASSDWTEAFFGQGTRLTVV.

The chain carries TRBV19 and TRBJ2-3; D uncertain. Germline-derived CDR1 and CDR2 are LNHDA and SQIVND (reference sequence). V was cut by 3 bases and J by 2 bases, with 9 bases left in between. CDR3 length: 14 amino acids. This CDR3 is CASSISQTTDTQYF. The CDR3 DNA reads TGTGCCAGTAGTATTTCCCAGACCACAGATACGCAGTATTTT.